Following are 25 T cell receptor beta chains from one sample sequenced in a study of post-analysis software for immune sequencing data. Notes on the study in general: A handful of TRBV segments (TRBV5-6, TRBV5-1 and TRBV20-1 among them) occurred more frequently in patients than in controls.

Unique molecular identifiers featured in each of the TCR beta cDNA libraries. TCRdb independently ran MiXCR on the PCR reads; one entry per CDR3 protein. The sample lists roughly 200,000 distinct CDR3 sequences, roughly 30% occurring once. These receptors lack a known antigen. Sequenced: blood. Receptor source: a girl younger than 18 with multiple sclerosis.

This clonotype was detected only once. A much larger clonotype is one base distant, so this may be a read error. The chain has TRBV3-1 and TRBJ2-4; 11 nucleotides line up with TRBD1. The end of the DNA is better explained by TRBJ2-5, so the J call may be wrong. CDR3 size: 15 residues. The germline V gene has CDR1 LGHDT and CDR2 YNNKEL (reference sequence). DNA of the CDR3: TGTGCCAGCAGCCGCAGGACAGGGGGCCAGGGGACCCAGTACTTC. It encodes CASSRRTGGQGTQYF.

This clonotype has a count of ten or more. The chain recombines TRBV7-9 with TRBJ2-7; 8 nucleotides line up with TRBD1. CDR1 and CDR2 from the germline V gene are SEHNR and FQNEAQ (reference sequence). This CDR3 spans 15 amino acids. V lost 6 bases and J lost 0; bases outside the gene matches: 7. The CDR3 coding sequence is TGTGCCAGCAGTTTCTCGACAGGGGCCTCCTACGAGCAGTACTTC. It is translated as CASSFSTGASYEQYF.

This clonotype occurred a few times. This chain joins TRBV5-1 and TRBJ1-1; the D is unclear. V lost 0 bases to trimming and J lost 5 bases, with 14 bases between them. The CDR3 extends over 15 amino acids. Germline V gene lookup returns CDR1 SGHRS and CDR2 YFSETQ. The CDR3 region has the DNA TGCGCCAGCAGCTTGGGACGGCTGGGTGAAACTGAAGCTTTCTTT. Protein product: CASSLGRLGETEAFF.

This clonotype has just a few counts. The chain couples TRBV12-3 or TRBV12-4 to TRBJ1-2; possible D gene TRBD1, 6 bases. The CDR3 has 15 residues. V gave up 1 base and J gave up 8 bases, with 17 bases separating them. CDR3 sequence (DNA): TGTGCCAGCAGTTTAGGCGGGCAGGGGCTCCTCGGCTACACCTTC. It codes for CASSLGGQGLLGYTF.

This clonotype was observed a few times. The chain uses TRBV4-2 and TRBJ2-7; TRBD1 agrees at 7 bases. Germline values: CDR1 LGHNA, CDR2 YNFKEQ. This CDR3 has 12 residues. V was clipped by 6 bases and J by 6 bases; unmatched bases: 5. The CDR3 sequence is CASSPNRGEQYF. As DNA, the CDR3 is TGTGCCAGCAGTCCAAACAGGGGCGAGCAGTACTTC.

The chain uses TRBV5-1 and TRBJ1-5, with a possible D match to TRBD1 (6 bases). CDR3 length: 13 residues. Germline V gene lookup returns CDR1 SGHRS and CDR2 YFSETQ. Trimming shortened V by 4 bases and J by 4 bases, and 9 bases separated the two germline ends. In nucleotides, the CDR3 is TGCGCCAGCAGCGCAGGACAGAATCAGCCCCAGCATTTT. It is translated as CASSAGQNQPQHF.

This clonotype was observed many times. The rearrangement uses TRBV29-1 and TRBJ2-7; TRBD1 matches 10 bases. V gave up 8 bases and J gave up 3 bases; unmatched junction bases: 10. Germline V gene lookup returns CDR1 SQVTM and CDR2 ANQGSEA. The CDR3 spans 14 residues. The CDR3 bases are TGCAGCATTCGGACAGGGGGAATTTACTACGAGCAGTACTTC. Encoded protein: CSIRTGGIYYEQYF.

The chain recombines TRBV5-1 with TRBJ1-2; 7 positions agree with TRBD1. Germline V gene data show CDR1 as SGHRS and CDR2 as YFSETQ. This CDR3 comprises 14 residues. The V segment lost 4 bases and the J segment 6 bases; nucleotides outside the gene matches: 9. The CDR3 DNA follows: TGCGCCAGCAGCCCCGGGACAGTGGGGGATGGCTACACCTTC. Translation gives CASSPGTVGDGYTF.

This clonotype was recorded at least ten times. The chain uses TRBV12-3 or TRBV12-4 and TRBJ2-7; D possibly uses TRBD1 or TRBD2 (6 bases each). The CDR3 is 15 amino acids. V gave up 4 bases and J gave up 5 bases, with 18 bases separating them. The CDR3 DNA reads as TGTGCCAGCAGTTCCAACACAGGGTGGGGGGACGAGCAGTACTTC. It specifies CASSSNTGWGDEQYF.

Details on this clonotype: This clone may be a read error of a much larger clone one base away. This sequence joins TRBV7-3 and TRBJ1-2; no definite D call. The CDR3 contains 11 residues. Germline V gives CDR1 SGHTA, CDR2 FQGTGA. The CDR3 bases are TGTGCCGGCAGCCCGAGGGATGGCTACACCTTC. This translates into CAGSPRDGYTF. The entire variable domain, with the rest obtained from reference TRBV7-3 and TRBJ1-2, is as follows: GAGVSQTPSNKVTEKGKYVELRCDPISGHTALYWYRQSLGQGPEFLIYFQGTGAADDSGLPNDRFFAVRPEGSVSTLKIQRTERGDSAVYLCAGSPRDGYTFGSGTRLTVV.

At least ten counts were recorded for this clonotype. The chain couples TRBV7-9 to TRBJ2-7, with a possible D match to TRBD1 (6 bases). The germline V and J ends were trimmed by 3 bases and 2 bases, with 14 bases remaining between them. Germline V gives CDR1 SEHNR, CDR2 FQNEAQ (reference sequence). This CDR3 spans 15 amino acids. For the CDR3, the DNA is TGTGCCAGCAGCTTCCTCCCAGGGGTTGCCTACGAGCAGTACTTC. Its translation is CASSFLPGVAYEQYF.

Note on this clonotype: A single base separates this from a much larger clone, so it may be a read error. The chain combines TRBV2 with TRBJ2-7, with TRBD2 identical over 10 bases. The CDR3 covers 15 residues. Trimming removed 6 bases from V and 10 bases from J; junction bases left unmatched: 15. Looked up from germline, CDR1 is SNHLY and CDR2 is FYNNEI. CDR3: CASRWTSGGQEAQYF. For the CDR3, the DNA is TGTGCCAGCAGATGGACTAGCGGAGGCCAAGAGGCCCAGTACTTC.

This sequence joins TRBV25-1 and TRBJ2-7; maybe TRBD2 (6 bases). The J call may be mistaken, given a closer DNA end match to TRBJ2-5. The germline gives CDR1 MGHDK, CDR2 SYGVNS. The CDR3 covers 13 residues. The CDR3 sequence: CASSESSGETQYF. The CDR3 DNA sequence: TGTGCCAGCAGTGAATCAAGCGGGGAGACCCAGTACTTC.

This clonotype was observed at least ten times. This rearrangement joins TRBV29-1 to TRBJ1-1; TRBD1 matches 7 bases. This CDR3 has 13 residues. Germline lookup yields CDR1 SQVTM and CDR2 ANQGSEA. V lost 8 bases and J lost 0; bases outside the gene matches: 6. CDR3 nucleotide sequence: TGCAGCACGCAACAGGGGATGAACACTGAAGCTTTCTTT. It specifies CSTQQGMNTEAFF. The entire variable domain, with the rest obtained from reference TRBV29-1 and TRBJ1-1, is as follows: SAVISQKPSRDICQRGTSLTIQCQVDSQVTMMFWYRQQPGQSLTLIATANQGSEATYESGFVIDKFPISRPNLTFSTLTVSNMSPEDSSIYLCSTQQGMNTEAFFGQGTRLTVV.

This clonotype was counted many times. The chain is built from TRBV12-3 or TRBV12-4 and TRBJ2-1, with unresolved D. The CDR3 is 15 amino acids. V lost 3 bases, J lost 0 bases, and 9 bases lay in between. CDR3: CASSFVQFSYNEQFF. As DNA, the CDR3 is TGTGCCAGCAGTTTTGTTCAGTTCTCCTACAATGAGCAGTTCTTC.

V usage is TRBV27 and J usage is TRBJ2-1; tentative D call: TRBD2 (6 bases). Germline CDR1 and CDR2: MNHEY and SMNVEV (reference sequence). CDR3 length equals 16 residues. Trimming removed 7 bases from V and 2 bases from J, with 18 bases in between. The CDR3 nucleotides are TGTGCCAGCACTAGGGACTCCCTTTTCCCCTACAATGAGCAGTTCTTC. This encodes CASTRDSLFPYNEQFF.

This clonotype was detected many times. This chain joins TRBV29-1 and TRBJ2-7, with a possible D match to TRBD2 (5 bases). The CDR3 length is 13 residues. Germline-derived CDR1 and CDR2 are SQVTM and ANQGSEA. Trimming shortened V by 1 base and J by 6 bases, and 13 bases separated the two germline ends. The CDR3 is CSVEGLATSEQYF. CDR3 sequence (DNA): TGCAGCGTTGAAGGGCTAGCTACGAGCGAGCAGTACTTC.

J is TRBJ1-2 and V is TRBV19; D unresolved. Trimming stripped 10 bases from V and 3 bases from J, with 18 bases between. The germline CDR1 and CDR2 sequences are LNHDA and SQIVND (reference sequence). This CDR3 spans 14 amino acids. The CDR3 region is CATFNGVKDYGYTF. The CDR3 DNA follows: TGTGCCACTTTCAATGGGGTAAAAGACTATGGCTACACCTTC.

This clonotype was counted only a few times. A much larger clone sits a single nucleotide away, making a read error possible. The rearrangement joins TRBV6-6 to TRBJ2-5, with D unclear. CDR1 and CDR2 (germline): MNHNY, SVGAGI (reference sequence). This CDR3 has 13 residues. The CDR3 loop is CTSSYAGWETQYF. The CDR3 DNA reads TGTACCAGCAGTTACGCAGGTTGGGAGACCCAGTACTTC.

This clonotype was counted ten times or more. This chain uses TRBV6-6 with TRBJ2-7, with D possibly matching TRBD2 (6 bases). Germline lookup yields CDR1 MNHNY and CDR2 SVGAGI (reference sequence). V was cut by 10 bases and J by 3 bases, with 10 bases left in between. This CDR3 spans 11 amino acids. The CDR3 loop reads CAITTSYEQYF. For the CDR3, the DNA is TGTGCCATCACGACTAGCTACGAGCAGTACTTC.

CDR3 protein: CSVSDRPTEKLFF. The CDR3 DNA reads TGCAGCGTCTCGGACAGGCCAACTGAAAAACTGTTTTTT. J is TRBJ1-4 and V is TRBV29-1, with 7 nucleotides matching TRBD1. Germline V gene data show CDR1 as SQVTM and CDR2 as ANQGSEA. The CDR3 contains 13 residues. V trimming: 6 bases; J trimming: 7 bases; junction bases outside the gene matches: 8.

The chain recombines TRBV7-3 with TRBJ2-1; 13 nucleotides align to TRBD2. CDR3 size: 17 residues. Germline V gives CDR1 SGHTA, CDR2 FQGTGA. V lost 0 bases and J lost 9; bases outside the gene matches: 8. CDR3 protein: CASSLTGGTSGVSEQFF. The DNA for the CDR3 is TGTGCCAGCAGCTTAACTGGGGGGACTAGCGGGGTGAGTGAGCAGTTCTTC. The full variable domain, its missing parts supplied by reference TRBV7-3 and TRBJ2-1, is GAGVSQTPSNKVTEKGKYVELRCDPISGHTALYWYRQSLGQGPEFLIYFQGTGAADDSGLPNDRFFAVRPEGSVSTLKIQRTERGDSAVYLCASSLTGGTSGVSEQFFGPGTRLTVL.

This clonotype was detected many times. The rearrangement joins TRBV7-6 to TRBJ2-7; 10 bases are a match to TRBD1. The CDR3 has 13 residues. Germline V lookup: CDR1 SGHVS, CDR2 FNYEAQ. V dropped 5 bases and J dropped 5; count of bases not matched to a gene: 3. CDR3 nucleotide sequence: TGTGCCAGCAGCCGGGACAGGGGCAACGAGCAGTACTTC. Residues: CASSRDRGNEQYF.

V is TRBV3-1 and J is TRBJ2-7; D gene ambiguous. Trimming removed 1 base from V and 3 bases from J, with 10 bases in between. Germline CDR1 LGHDT, CDR2 YNNKEL (reference sequence). The CDR3 is made up of 14 amino acids. The CDR3 sequence: CASSQGLEYYEQYF. As DNA, the CDR3 is TGTGCCAGCAGCCAAGGTCTGGAATACTACGAGCAGTACTTC.

The table lists this clonotype with many counts. This chain's CDR3 is CAISPSGDEQFF. The CDR3, as DNA: TGTGCCATCAGTCCAAGTGGCGATGAGCAGTTCTTC. The chain recombines TRBV10-3 with TRBJ2-1; no clear D gene. The CDR3 consists of 12 residues. Germline CDR1 ENHRY, CDR2 SYGVKD. Trimming took off 5 bases at V and 8 bases at J, with 10 bases between the two ends.